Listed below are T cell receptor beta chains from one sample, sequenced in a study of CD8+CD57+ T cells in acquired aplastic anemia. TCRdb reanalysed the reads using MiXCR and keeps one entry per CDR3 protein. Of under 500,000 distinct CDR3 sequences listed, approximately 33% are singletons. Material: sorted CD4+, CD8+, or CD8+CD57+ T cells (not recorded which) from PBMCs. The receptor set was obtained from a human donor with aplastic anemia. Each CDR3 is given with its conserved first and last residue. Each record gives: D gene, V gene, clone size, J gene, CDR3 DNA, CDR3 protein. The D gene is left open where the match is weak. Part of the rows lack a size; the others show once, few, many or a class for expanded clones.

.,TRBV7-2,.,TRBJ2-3,TGTGCCAGCAGCCCTCCGGGCCCAAATACGCAGTATTTT,CASSPPGPNTQYF
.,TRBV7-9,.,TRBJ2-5,TGTGCCAGCAGCCCGGGGACTCGCCCAGAGACCCAGTACTTC,CASSPGTRPETQYF
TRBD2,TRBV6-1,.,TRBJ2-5,TGTGCCAGCATGGGGGGGTACCAAGAGACCCAGTACTTC,CASMGGYQETQYF
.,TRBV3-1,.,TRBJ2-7,TGTGCCAGCAGCCGTCCGTTGGGCGAGCAGTACTTC,CASSRPLGEQYF
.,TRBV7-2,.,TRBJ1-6,TGTGCCAGCAGCTTCGTATCGGTCGGGTCACCCCTCCACTTT,CASSFVSVGSPLHF
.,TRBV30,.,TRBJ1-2,TGTGCCTGGGGACGGGCGCATGGCTACACCTTC,CAWGRAHGYTF
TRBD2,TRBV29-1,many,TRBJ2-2,TGCAGCGTTGATCAGAGCGGGGCGAACACCGGGGAGCTGTTTTTT,CSVDQSGANTGELFF
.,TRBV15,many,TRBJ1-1,TGTGCCACCAGCAGAGATTCTCGGACTGAAGCTTTCTTT,CATSRDSRTEAFF
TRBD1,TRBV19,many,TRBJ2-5,TGTGCCAGTAGCGTACAGGGGGCGGTGACAGAGACCCAGTACTTC,CASSVQGAVTETQYF
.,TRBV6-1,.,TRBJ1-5,TGTGCCAGCAAGAAGGGTTGGGATCAGCCCCAGCATTTT,CASKKGWDQPQHF